The T cell receptor beta chain under discussion was sequenced for a study of T cells after yellow fever vaccination. One entry per CDR3 protein results from TCRdb running MiXCR on the 5' RACE reads. Among nearly 550,000 distinct CDR3 sequences listed, 15% to 20% were seen once. This clonotype has more than one count but fewer than ten. This CDR3 is 14 amino acids long. V gave up 4 bases and J gave up 0 bases, with 11 bases separating them. Germline values: CDR1 SGHTS, CDR2 YDEGEE. Sequencing was performed on PBMCs, taken 15 days after the yellow fever booster vaccination. The chain carries TRBV5-8 and TRBJ2-7; D gene unclear. This TCR was recovered from a man under 40 who received the YFV17D yellow fever vaccine. The CDR3 region has the DNA TGTGCCAGCAGCCGGGCAGGAGCCTCCTACGAGCAGTACTTC. Protein sequence: CASSRAGASYEQYF.